This is a list of T cell receptor beta chains from one sample in a study of CD8 T cells in ankylosing spondylitis. Via MiXCR, TCRdb re-called the 5' RACE reads, giving one row per CDR3 protein. Among fewer than 550,000 distinct CDR3 sequences listed, approximately 5% were seen once. The specimen was blood, either unsorted or a sorted T cell fraction (not recorded which). All receptors come from a male donor with ankylosing spondylitis. The conserved cysteine and the conserved F or W are not part of the CDR3 here. Rows give clone size only sometimes, using once, few, many, or a class for an expanded clone.

CDR3 protein: ASTRSSYNEQF
clone size: many
V gene: TRBV11-2

CDR3 protein: ASTLGRYEQY
clone size: many
V gene: TRBV5-6

CDR3 protein: ASSAPRGTEAF
clone size: many
V gene: TRBV14

CDR3 protein: SARGGINSPLH
clone size: many
V gene: TRBV20-1

CDR3 protein: ASSLNVGWEQY
clone size: few
V gene: TRBV5-1

CDR3 protein: ASSPPGQGMSRYT
clone size: many
V gene: TRBV7-9

CDR3 protein: SARGASGSSYNEQF
clone size: many
V gene: TRBV20-1

CDR3 protein: SVGSGEREKLF
clone size: many
V gene: TRBV29-1

CDR3 protein: ASSSLLEGAITGELF
clone size: many
V gene: TRBV7-9

CDR3 protein: ASSLSASSGGYEQY
clone size: many
V gene: TRBV28

CDR3 protein: SVDGGRGYEQY
clone size: many
V gene: TRBV29-1

CDR3 protein: SARGWTYNEQF
clone size: few
V gene: TRBV20-1

CDR3 protein: ASSHYSGSYEQY
clone size: many
V gene: TRBV4-3

CDR3 protein: CARDRRTSGGYNEQF
clone size: .
V gene: TRBV20-1

CDR3 protein: AWKLQPGDTQY
clone size: few
V gene: TRBV30

CDR3 protein: ASSPIVGTGGSEKLF
clone size: many
V gene: TRBV6-1

CDR3 protein: ASSLSRGAF
clone size: many
V gene: TRBV12-3/TRBV12-4

CDR3 protein: ASSLLRRDSYEQY
clone size: few
V gene: TRBV5-1

CDR3 protein: ASSLIWFLGSQNIQY
clone size: many
V gene: TRBV5-1

CDR3 protein: ASSRGTGAAGGPTYEQY
clone size: .
V gene: TRBV10-1

CDR3 protein: ASHKAGIYGWT
clone size: many
V gene: TRBV6-2/TRBV6-3

CDR3 protein: SAGWSGNTIY
clone size: many
V gene: TRBV20-1

CDR3 protein: ASSSNRGAAYEQY
clone size: few
V gene: TRBV7-2

CDR3 protein: SVERDRGTDTQY
clone size: many
V gene: TRBV29-1

CDR3 protein: ASSHGSVWGTEAF
clone size: few
V gene: TRBV7-9

CDR3 protein: ATSDPGQGASDTQY
clone size: .
V gene: TRBV24-1

CDR3 protein: ASSLEGPRGGNQPQH
clone size: many
V gene: TRBV7-9

CDR3 protein: ASSKRTVERLNYGYT
clone size: many
V gene: TRBV21-1

CDR3 protein: SVHSGTDNEQF
clone size: many
V gene: TRBV29-1

CDR3 protein: ASSLALQTDTQY
clone size: .
V gene: TRBV7-2

CDR3 protein: ASSLGAGLSYNEQF
clone size: many
V gene: TRBV7-3

CDR3 protein: ASSEFGGGNGYT
clone size: many
V gene: TRBV25-1

CDR3 protein: SVEGLAGEWDTGELF
clone size: many
V gene: TRBV29-1

CDR3 protein: ASSQDAFSRIGSGTDTQY
clone size: few
V gene: TRBV4-1

CDR3 protein: ASSLGRHSGTNYGYT
clone size: few
V gene: TRBV7-6

CDR3 protein: ASSLGTGGSMNTQY
clone size: many
V gene: TRBV5-4

CDR3 protein: SVEVAQGTEAF
clone size: many
V gene: TRBV29-1

CDR3 protein: SARDLGTGSEKLF
clone size: many
V gene: TRBV20-1

CDR3 protein: SAGTSGYNEQF
clone size: many
V gene: TRBV29-1

CDR3 protein: ASSQTADYGYT
clone size: many
V gene: TRBV4-1

CDR3 protein: SVVGGEAF
clone size: many
V gene: TRBV29-1

CDR3 protein: ASSTTSGASYEQY
clone size: many
V gene: TRBV7-2

CDR3 protein: SARAPGLAGNEQF
clone size: many
V gene: TRBV20-1

CDR3 protein: SAGAGGPYEQY
clone size: many
V gene: TRBV20-1

CDR3 protein: AITGTDLTSGFYNEQF
clone size: many
V gene: TRBV10-3

CDR3 protein: ASSPGAGRYRGSNQPQH
clone size: .
V gene: TRBV2

CDR3 protein: ASSRGGSDSPLH
clone size: few
V gene: TRBV7-9

CDR3 protein: SASQGGDTQY
clone size: many
V gene: TRBV20-1

CDR3 protein: ASSLVSRPAYEQY
clone size: many
V gene: TRBV11-2

CDR3 protein: ASSSSPSSDRTDTQY
clone size: many
V gene: TRBV6-5

CDR3 protein: ASLYGGVGEAF
clone size: many
V gene: TRBV7-2

CDR3 protein: ASSQDTGKGQKLF
clone size: few
V gene: TRBV3-1

CDR3 protein: SVQRGSGPVDEQF
clone size: many
V gene: TRBV29-1

CDR3 protein: ASSLAAGAENEQF
clone size: many
V gene: TRBV7-6

CDR3 protein: SAGQGANEKLF
clone size: many
V gene: TRBV20-1